The 20 T cell receptor beta chains below all came from one sample that was sequenced in a study of low-dose radiotherapy and immunotherapy resistance in tumors. cDNA synthesis used a TRAV/TRBV-specific primer set for both chains. Using a constant-region primer together with a V-primer adapter, TCRs were subjected to roughly 20 PCR cycles of amplification. Via MiXCR, TCRdb re-called the reads, giving one row per CDR3 protein. The profile shows about 18,000 distinct CDR3 sequences, less than 85% of them singletons. These receptors all stem from a human donor with advanced metastatic prostate, ovarian, gallbladder or colorectal cancer (not recorded which). This table probably holds off-target reads from a library built for another chain.

The genes are TRBV5-1 and TRBJ2-1; 7 bases are a match to TRBD2. V was clipped by 0 bases and J by 8 bases; unmatched bases: 5. CDR1 SGHRS and CDR2 YFSETQ come from the germline V gene. The CDR3 sequence is 14 residues long. Written as DNA, the CDR3 is TGCGCCAGCAGCTTGGGGCCGGGGAGGGATGAGCAGTTCTTC. This sequence encodes CASSLGPGRDEQFF.

The DNA of the CDR3 is TGTGCCAGCAGCTTAACTGGGGGCGAGGCCTACGAGCAGTACTTC. Its protein product is CASSLTGGEAYEQYF. The rearrangement uses TRBV7-3 and TRBJ2-7, with D tentatively TRBD1 (6 bases). The CDR3 covers 15 residues. CDR1 and CDR2 (germline): SGHTA, FQGTGA. The V gene lost 0 bases and the J gene lost 2 bases, with 11 bases spanning the gap.

V usage is TRBV14 and J usage is TRBJ1-2; D perhaps matches TRBD1 (5 bases). The CDR3 sequence is 15 residues long. V lost 4 bases to trimming and J lost 4 bases, with 16 bases between them. The germline V gene encodes CDR1 SGHDN and CDR2 FVKESK. CDR3 residues: CASSPRGSVGYGYTF. For the CDR3, the DNA is TGTGCCAGCAGCCCCCGGGGGTCGGTAGGCTATGGCTACACCTTC.

This clonotype was recorded a few times. The rearrangement joins TRBV5-6 to TRBJ1-5; 8 nucleotides match TRBD1. The CDR3 runs to 13 residues. J gave up 7 bases and V 6 bases, and 6 bases lay outside the gene matches. The germline gives CDR1 SGHDT, CDR2 YYEEEE. The CDR3 nucleotides read TGTGCCAGCACCAGACAGGGGTTCCAGCCCCAGCATTTT. Protein sequence: CASTRQGFQPQHF. Complete variable domain (other parts from reference TRBV5-6 and TRBJ1-5): DAGVTQSPTHLIKTRGQQVTLRCSPKSGHDTVSWYQQALGQGPQFIFQYYEEEERQRGNFPDRFSGHQFPNYSSELNVNALLLGDSALYLCASTRQGFQPQHFGDGTRLSIL.

The chain is built from TRBV5-1 and TRBJ1-1; D is unresolved. Between the trimmed V and J ends, which lost 4 bases and 1 base, there was a span of 14 bases. The CDR3 has 15 residues. Per germline, CDR1 SGHRS and CDR2 YFSETQ. CDR3 sequence reads: CASSGPDQGNTEAFF. CDR3 DNA sequence: TGCGCCAGCAGCGGGCCGGACCAAGGGAACACTGAAGCTTTCTTT.

V usage is TRBV2 and J usage is TRBJ2-1; the D call may be TRBD1 or TRBD2 (6 bases each). Trimming removed 0 bases at V and 9 bases at J, with 9 bases between. This CDR3 region has 13 residues. From germline, CDR1 is SNHLY and CDR2 FYNNEI. In DNA, the CDR3 is TGTGCCAGCAGTGAAGCGAAGGGGGGTGAGCAGTTCTTC. Protein product: CASSEAKGGEQFF. Using reference TRBV2 and TRBJ2-1 for the parts outside the CDR3, the full variable domain is EPEVTQTPSHQVTQMGQEVILRCVPISNHLYFYWYRQILGQKVEFLVSFYNNEISEKSEIFDDQFSVERPDGSNFTLKIRSTKLEDSAMYFCASSEAKGGEQFFGPGTRLTVL.

V gene TRBV4-2 combines with J gene TRBJ2-6; D not resolved. This CDR3 comprises 16 residues. V was trimmed by 0 bases and J by 0 bases, leaving 6 bases between them. Germline CDR1 is LGHNA and CDR2 is YNFKEQ. The chain's CDR3 is CASSQDRSSGANVLTF. CDR3 in DNA: TGTGCCAGCAGCCAAGATAGGAGCTCTGGGGCCAACGTCCTGACTTTC.

The chain uses TRBV28 and TRBJ2-5, with D maybe TRBD2 (5 bases). Trimming left V 5 bases short and J 5 bases short, with 15 bases between. This CDR3 is built from 14 residues. Germline assignment: CDR1 MDHEN and CDR2 SYDVKM. CDR3 DNA: TGTGCCAGCAGTGTCCAGGAGGTCCGTGAGACCCAGTACTTC. Translation: CASSVQEVRETQYF. Full variable domain (remainder filled in from reference TRBV28 and TRBJ2-5): DVKVTQSSRYLVKRTGEKVFLECVQDMDHENMFWYRQDPGLGLRLIYFSYDVKMKEKGDIPEGYSVSREKKERFSLILESASTNQTSMYLCASSVQEVRETQYFGPGTRLLVL.

This chain uses TRBV6-2 or TRBV6-3 with TRBJ1-1; 9 bases are a match to TRBD1. Germline loops: CDR1 MNHEY, CDR2 SVGEGT. The CDR3 runs 14 residues. Trimming at V came to 4 bases and at J to 4 bases, leaving 4 bases not matched to a gene. As DNA, the CDR3 is TGTGCCAGCAGTTTCGGACAGGGGATCACTGAAGCTTTCTTT. Encoded protein: CASSFGQGITEAFF.

This clonotype has just one count. This chain connects TRBV28 to TRBJ2-1; D is uncertain. Germline CDR1 is MDHEN and CDR2 is SYDVKM. V was clipped by 8 bases and J by 9 bases, with 8 bases between them. The CDR3 spans 10 residues. In DNA, the CDR3 is TGTGCCAGCTCTTCCCGTGAGCAGTTCTTC. The encoded protein is CASSSREQFF.

The chain links TRBV9 to TRBJ2-5, with TRBD1 as a possible D gene (5 bases). From germline, CDR1 is SGDLS and CDR2 YYNGEE. V shed 4 bases and J shed 2 bases, with 12 bases lying between them. The CDR3 contains 14 residues. The DNA for the CDR3 is TGTGCCAGCAGCCCGACCCCAGGGCAAGAGACCCAGTACTTC. It translates to CASSPTPGQETQYF.

The CDR3 nucleotides read TGTGCCAGCAGCTACGGGACTAGCGGGAGTTTTGAGCAGTTCTTC. Translation gives CASSYGTSGSFEQFF. The chain links TRBV28 to TRBJ2-1; 14 bases fit TRBD2. The CDR3 is 15 amino acids. Germline trimming cut 6 bases from V and 9 bases from J; bases unmatched to any gene: 7. Germline assignment: CDR1 MDHEN and CDR2 SYDVKM.

The CDR3 here is CASSRGQGRATQYF. The CDR3, as DNA: TGTGCCAGCAGCCGCGGACAGGGGCGAGCGACCCAGTACTTC. V usage is TRBV14 and J usage is TRBJ2-5; 9 bases are shared with TRBD1. The CDR3 covers 14 residues. CDR1 is SGHDN and CDR2 is FVKESK in the germline V gene. Trimming cost V 4 bases and J 7 bases; bases outside gene matches: 7. Complete variable domain (other parts from reference TRBV14 and TRBJ2-5): EAGVTQFPSHSVIEKGQTVTLRCDPISGHDNLYWYRRVMGKEIKFLLHFVKESKQDESGMPNNRFLAERTGGTYSTLKVQPAELEDSGVYFCASSRGQGRATQYFGPGTRLLVL.

The chain is built from TRBV2 and TRBJ1-4; D may be TRBD1 (5 bases). The V end lost 4 bases, the J end lost 2 bases, and 8 bases lay between the germline ends. Looked up from germline, CDR1 is SNHLY and CDR2 is FYNNEI. The CDR3 runs 14 residues. The CDR3 DNA reads as TGTGCCAGCAGTGGAGGGGCCACTAATGAAAAACTGTTTTTT. This encodes CASSGGATNEKLFF.

This clonotype was detected a few times. This chain connects TRBV11-2 to TRBJ2-1; 9 bases match TRBD1. After removal of 1 base from V and 3 bases from J, the junction contained 4 bases not matched to a gene. The CDR3 has 16 amino acids. The V gene's germline CDR1 is SGHAT and CDR2 FQNNGV. The CDR3 DNA reads TGTGCCAGCAGCTTAGGCCGGGACAGGGTCTACAATGAGCAGTTCTTC. It is translated as CASSLGRDRVYNEQFF.

This chain joins TRBV28 and TRBJ2-7, with 8 bases identical to TRBD2. The ends lost 5 bases at V and 3 bases at J; junction bases unmatched: 9. The CDR3 is 15 amino acids. From germline, CDR1 is MDHEN and CDR2 SYDVKM. In nucleotides, the CDR3 is TGTGCCAGCAGTGCCCCCGGGCGGGAGGTCTACGAGCAGTACTTC. Translating it yields CASSAPGREVYEQYF. Supplemented by reference TRBV28 and TRBJ2-7, the full variable domain reads DVKVTQSSRYLVKRTGEKVFLECVQDMDHENMFWYRQDPGLGLRLIYFSYDVKMKEKGDIPEGYSVSREKKERFSLILESASTNQTSMYLCASSAPGREVYEQYFGPGTRLTVT.

V and J are TRBV30 and TRBJ1-5, with TRBD1 identical over 12 bases. The CDR3 loop spans 15 amino acids. Per the germline V gene, CDR1 is GTSNPN and CDR2 is SVGIG (reference sequence). V shed 2 bases and J 7 bases; nucleotides not matched to a gene: 6. For the CDR3, the DNA is TGTGCCTGGAGTCGGGACAGGGGGCAGGGACAGCCCCAGCATTTT. Protein: CAWSRDRGQGQPQHF.

J is TRBJ2-7 and V is TRBV7-9; 7 positions agree with TRBD1. Looked up from germline, CDR1 is SEHNR and CDR2 is FQNEAQ (reference sequence). V lost 5 bases, J lost 2 bases, and 15 bases stayed unmatched. The CDR3 runs to 17 residues. CDR3 sequence (DNA): TGTGCCAGCAGCCGACTACCCTACAGGGGCCCTGCCTACGAGCAGTACTTC. It codes for CASSRLPYRGPAYEQYF. Drawing the rest from reference TRBV7-9 and TRBJ2-7, the complete variable domain is DTGVSQNPRHKITKRGQNVTFRCDPISEHNRLYWYRQTLGQGPEFLTYFQNEAQLEKSRLLSDRFSAERPKGSFSTLEIQRTEQGDSAMYLCASSRLPYRGPAYEQYFGPGTRLTVT.

The CDR3 loop reads CASSSSKGGLRPQHF. The CDR3 DNA is TGTGCCAGCAGCTCATCCAAGGGAGGGTTGCGGCCCCAGCATTTT. V gene TRBV7-9 combines with J gene TRBJ1-5; no clear D gene. This CDR3 comprises 15 residues. Germline CDR1 and CDR2: SEHNR and FQNEAQ (reference sequence). V was trimmed by 4 bases and J by 9 bases, leaving 19 bases between them.

The V gene is TRBV12-3 or TRBV12-4, the J gene TRBJ2-1, with TRBD2 identical over 11 bases. This CDR3 is built from 13 residues. The V segment lost 5 bases and the J segment 8 bases; nucleotides outside the gene matches: 2. The CDR3 sequence is CASSTLAGDEQFF. The CDR3 DNA follows: TGTGCCAGCAGTACACTAGCGGGAGATGAGCAGTTCTTC.